A selection of T cell receptor beta chains follows, all from one sample in a study of radiotherapy plus CTLA-4 blockade in lung cancer. TCRdb keeps only in-frame clones here, not all; method: immunoSEQ multiplex PCR. Of almost 55,000 clones detected, around 85% appear once; the ten largest clones hold about 2.9%. This specimen was peripheral blood, taken from a patient treated with radiotherapy plus ipilimumab. The origin of the receptors is a human donor with non-small cell lung cancer who had a partial response to radiotherapy plus ipilimumab. The CDR3 runs from the conserved cysteine through the conserved F or W. A D gene is named only where the DNA matches it firmly. Clone size is given for some rows only: seen once, a few or many times, or a class if the clone is expanded.

TRBJ2-1 TRBV5-1 - TRBD1 TGCGCCAGCAGCTTGGAATCGACAGGGGGCGGGTGGGATGAGCAGTTCTTC CASSLESTGGGWDEQFF
TRBJ2-5 TRBV7-2 - TRBD2 TGTGCCAGCAGCTCCTTTAGCGGGGGGGCACTAGAGACCCAGTACTTC CASSSFSGGALETQYF
TRBJ1-5 TRBV19 - - TGTGCCAGTAGTATCCAGGGGTCAAATCAGCCCCAGCATTTT CASSIQGSNQPQHF
TRBJ2-1 TRBV14 - TRBD1 TGTGCCAGCAGCCAGAAACAGGGGGCATACTACAATGAGCAGTTCTTC CASSQKQGAYYNEQFF
TRBJ2-7 TRBV27 - TRBD1 TGTGCCAGCAGTTTCATAGGTGGGGACAGCACCTACGAGCAGTACTTC CASSFIGGDSTYEQYF
TRBJ1-2 TRBV9 - - TGTGCCAGCAGCGTAGCGACAGAACCTTATGGCTACACCTTC CASSVATEPYGYTF
TRBJ2-5 TRBV14 - - TGTGCCAGCAGCTACCGGGACTACCAAGAGACCCAGTACTTC CASSYRDYQETQYF
TRBJ1-6 TRBV7-2 - TRBD1 TGTGCCAGCAGCTGGGGACAGTCCAGGCCTGTTGTTAATTCACCCCTCCACTTT CASSWGQSRPVVNSPLHF
TRBJ2-5 TRBV6-5 - TRBD2 TGTGCCAGCAGTTTCGTAGCGGGGGGCCAAGAGACCCAGTACTTC CASSFVAGGQETQYF
TRBJ2-3 TRBV7-9 - TRBD2 TGTGCCAGCAGCTCCGGGACTAGCTCAGATACGCAGTATTTT CASSSGTSSDTQYF
TRBJ1-1 TRBV6-1 few TRBD1 TGTGCCAGCAGTCGACAGGGGGCTTTGAACACTGAAGCTTTCTTT CASSRQGALNTEAFF
TRBJ2-5 TRBV6-5 - - TGTGCCAGCAGCATAGCGGTAATAGAGACCCAGTACTTC CASSIAVIETQYF
TRBJ1-2 TRBV14 - - TGTGCCAGCAGCCAAGACAGAGGCCAAGGGGTGGGTCGCGGCTACACCTTC CASSQDRGQGVGRGYTF
TRBJ1-1 TRBV9 - - TGTGCCAGCAGCCGCAGGAACACTGAAGCTTTCTTT CASSRRNTEAFF
TRBJ2-3 TRBV5-1 - TRBD1 TGCGCCAGCAGCTTGCGTACAGGGGGAACAGATACGCAGTATTTT CASSLRTGGTDTQYF
TRBJ2-7 TRBV2 - - TGTGCCAGCAGTGGAACCGGGACTCTTGCCGCCGAGCAGTACTTC CASSGTGTLAAEQYF
TRBJ1-1 TRBV9 - - TGTGCCAGCAGCGTAGGTCCAGGCGAAGCTTTCTTT CASSVGPGEAFF
TRBJ2-7 TRBV5-8 - TRBD1 TGTGCCAGCAGCCTGCAGCGGGGACAGGGAAGCAGGGGCTCCTACGAGCAGTACTTC CASSLQRGQGSRGSYEQYF
TRBJ1-4 TRBV29-1 - TRBD1 TGCAGCGTGAGGGGGCGCGATGAAAAACTGTTTTTT CSVRGRDEKLFF
TRBJ1-1 TRBV28 - - TGTGCCAGCATTTTACCTGGCCACACTGAAGCTTTCTTT CASILPGHTEAFF
TRBJ2-1 TRBV4-3 - TRBD1 TGCGCCAGCAGCCAAGGGCCCCCCCCGGGACAGGGGGCCGGAGAGCAGTTCTTC CASSQGPPPGQGAGEQFF
TRBJ2-5 TRBV9 - - TGTGCCAGCAATCGTCCGGGGTCCCAAGAGACCCAGTACTTC CASNRPGSQETQYF
TRBJ2-4 TRBV5-4 - TRBD2 TGTGCCAGCAGCTCTAAAGGACTAGCGGGCGGGGCCAAAAACATTCAGTACTTC CASSSKGLAGGAKNIQYF
TRBJ1-2 TRBV5-4 - TRBD1 TGTGCCAGCAGCTTGGGATCGACAGGGGGCGGTGGCTACACCTTC CASSLGSTGGGGYTF
TRBJ1-2 TRBV19 - - TGTGCCAGTAGTCCCCGAGGGAGGAACTATGGCTACACCTTC CASSPRGRNYGYTF
TRBJ2-4 TRBV9 - - TGTGCCAGCAGCGGAGCCCAGGGTTTGAACATTCAGTACTTC CASSGAQGLNIQYF
TRBJ1-1 TRBV9 - - TGTGCCAGCAGCCCGTTGGGGGGAATTGCTGAAGCTTTCTTT CASSPLGGIAEAFF
TRBJ2-7 TRBV6-5 - - TGTGCCAGCAGAAAGTTCAGGGGCAACTACGAGCAGTACTTC CASRKFRGNYEQYF
TRBJ1-2 TRBV27 once - TGTGCCAGCAGTTACGGCGTAGTGGGGGGGTCCTATGGCTACACCTTC CASSYGVVGGSYGYTF
TRBJ2-7 TRBV6-6 few TRBD2 TGTGCCAGCAGGAAGGGACTAGCGGGGGGGAACGAGCAGTACTTC CASRKGLAGGNEQYF
TRBJ2-5 TRBV6-5 - - TGTGCCAGCAGTTACTCGTTCCGAGAGGAGCAGTACTTC CASSYSFREEQYF
TRBJ1-5 TRBV5-4 - TRBD1 TGTGCCAGCAGCTTAACTACGGGACAGGTTAGCAATCAGCCCCAGCATTTT CASSLTTGQVSNQPQHF
TRBJ1-1 TRBV6-6 - - TGTGCCAGCGGGGGGTCGGGTGGTGAAGCTTTCTTT CASGGSGGEAFF
TRBJ2-1 TRBV14 - TRBD2 TGTGCCAGCAGCCAAGATTATGGGACTAGCGCTGTGCAGTTCTTC CASSQDYGTSAVQFF
TRBJ2-7 TRBV29-1 few TRBD1 TGCAGCGTCTGGACAGGGAGCTCCTACGAGCAGTACTTC CSVWTGSSYEQYF
TRBJ2-1 TRBV6-5 - - TGTGCCAGCAGTCGAGGACCCGAATCAGGGTATGAGCAGTTCTTC CASSRGPESGYEQFF
TRBJ1-5 TRBV6-5 few - TGTGCCAGCAGCGAAACCCAGGGTTCCCCCCCCCAGCATTTT CASSETQGSPPQHF
TRBJ2-7 TRBV19 - TRBD1 TGTGCCAGTAGTTTTTCCCAAACAGGGGAGAGGGCCTACGAGCAGTACTTC CASSFSQTGERAYEQYF
TRBJ2-2 TRBV6-1 - TRBD1 TGTGCCAGCAGTCAGACAGGGGGCCCCGCCGGGGAGCTGTTTTTT CASSQTGGPAGELFF
TRBJ1-1 TRBV7-2 - TRBD1 TGTGCCAGCAGCTTAGAAGCAGGGGGATACACTGAAGCTTTCTTT CASSLEAGGYTEAFF
TRBJ1-5 TRBV6-1 - TRBD1 TGTGCCAGCATTCTTGGGACAGGGGGCTTTCAGCCCCAGCATTTT CASILGTGGFQPQHF
TRBJ1-2 TRBV5-1 - - TGCGCCAGCAGCTTGGCCCAGGGCCCCACTATTGGCTACACCTTC CASSLAQGPTIGYTF
TRBJ1-1 TRBV2 - - TGTGCCAGCAGTCGGTATTCGGCGGGGAACACTGAAGCTTTCTTT CASSRYSAGNTEAFF
TRBJ2-5 TRBV5-4 - TRBD2 TGTGCCAGCAGCCGTTCTAGCGGGGGCAGAACACAAGAGACCCAGTACTTC CASSRSSGGRTQETQYF
TRBJ2-5 TRBV5-4 - - TGTGCCAGCACCAAGGACAGAGAAGAGACCCAGTACTTC CASTKDREETQYF
TRBJ2-5 TRBV5-4 once TRBD2 TGTGCCAGCAGCAACATAGCGGGGGGGGGAGAGACCCAGTACTTC CASSNIAGGGETQYF
TRBJ2-7 TRBV18 few TRBD1 TGTGCCAGCTCACCGGGACAGGGGCCCTACGAGCAGTACTTC CASSPGQGPYEQYF
TRBJ2-5 TRBV7-2 - TRBD1 TGTGCCAGCAGCCTCGGGGACAGGAGGGACTTC CASSLGDRRDF